This T cell receptor (beta chain) was observed in a study of CD8+CD57+ T cells in acquired aplastic anemia. The overall study: Sorted CD4+ and CD8+ cells yielded 3.2 ug of DNA on average. Mean read depth for CD4+ cells from healthy donors was around 9.9 million.

Genomic DNA provided the template from which TCR beta VDJ and CDR3 profiles were obtained. Each CDR3 protein is one row after TCRdb ran MiXCR on the reads. The sample lists some 130,000 distinct CDR3 sequences, roughly two fifths occurring once. Deletions cut 9 bases from V and 0 bases from J, with 9 bases between. The CDR3 consists of 13 residues. Per germline, CDR1 MGHDK and CDR2 SYGVNS. The source material was sorted CD4+, CD8+, or CD8+CD57+ T cells (not recorded which) from PBMCs. The sequence was obtained from a human donor in good health, serving as a control. The chain is built from TRBV25-1 and TRBJ1-3; D not resolved. CDR3 protein: CASGHLSGNTIYF. CDR3 nucleotide sequence: TGTGCCAGTGGGCACCTCTCTGGAAACACCATATATTTT.